This passage covers 4 T cell receptor beta chains from one sample sequenced in a study of shared clonotypes between healthy human individuals. Assay used: immunoSEQ multiplex PCR; TCRdb lists only in-frame clones, some missing. The table lists approximately 2.3 million clones, 85% to 95% of them singletons. The sample consisted of naive CD4+ T cells from PBMCs. Subset given: CD45RA+ positively selected. All receptors come from a man younger than 35 in good health. Some clones in this sample may be carry-over from other donors' samples.

This clone was counted a single time. The chain recombines TRBV27 with TRBJ2-7; 9 positions match TRBD1. J was trimmed by 4 bases and V by 6 bases; bases with no gene match: 4. Germline loops: CDR1 MNHEY, CDR2 SMNVEV (reference sequence). This CDR3 is 13 amino acids long. CDR3 nucleotide sequence: TGTGCCAGCAGGATGGACAGGGGATACGAGCAGTACTTC. Its protein product is CASRMDRGYEQYF.

The chain has TRBV4-2 and TRBJ1-2, with a tentative D call TRBD1 (5 bases). Germline V gene sequence: CDR1 LGHNA, CDR2 YNFKEQ. Trimming removed 3 bases from V and 8 bases from J, with 22 bases in between. The CDR3 length is 16 residues. The CDR3 coding sequence is TGTGCCAGCAGCCACGAGAATGGGGCTTCACGGATCGGCTACACCTTC. Residues: CASSHENGASRIGYTF.

The chain combines TRBV5-4 with TRBJ2-5, with TRBD2 identical over 7 bases. V lost 4 bases and J lost 1; bases outside the gene matches: 4. The germline V gene encodes CDR1 SGHNT and CDR2 YYREEE (reference sequence). This CDR3 has 14 amino acids. CDR3 amino acids: CASSGIAGQETQYF. DNA of the CDR3: TGTGCCAGCAGCGGAATAGCGGGCCAAGAGACCCAGTACTTC.

The chain recombines TRBV6-1 with TRBJ2-7; 8 nucleotides agree with TRBD1. CDR3 length: 14 residues. V lost 5 bases and J lost 7; bases outside the gene matches: 10. CDR1 and CDR2 (germline): MNHNS, SASEGT. CDR3 sequence reads: CASSPPQGAQEQYF. As DNA, the CDR3 is TGTGCCAGCAGTCCCCCCCAGGGGGCGCAGGAGCAGTACTTC.